The 30 T cell receptor beta chains listed next were all sequenced from one sample in a study of liver allograft versus peripheral blood T cells. About the study: The study compared liver allograft T cell receptor repertoires against peripheral blood repertoires of liver transplant recipients.

TCRdb reprocessed the reads via MiXCR and lists one record per CDR3 protein. The repertoire holds about 10,000 distinct CDR3 sequences, with 20% to 25% as singletons. The receptors were sampled from a human patient who had a liver transplant. Some of these T cells may belong to the graft donor.

The rearrangement links TRBV14 to TRBJ2-7; the D is unclear. The CDR3 sequence is 14 residues long. The V gene's germline CDR1 is SGHDN and CDR2 FVKESK. The ends were cut back, 3 bases at V and 2 bases at J, with 11 bases in the middle. In DNA form, the CDR3 reads TGTGCCAGCAGCCAGGCAGGCCCCACCTACGAGCAGTACTTC. It translates to CASSQAGPTYEQYF.

This chain connects TRBV20-1 to TRBJ2-7; 7 bases fit TRBD2. Germline CDR1 reads DFQATT; CDR2 reads SNEGSKA (reference sequence). This CDR3 is 13 amino acids long. Trimming took 0 bases from V and 6 from J; bases not matched to a gene: 5. The CDR3 DNA reads as TGCAGTGCTAGAGACGGGACTATTCGCGAGCAGTACTTC. Encoded protein: CSARDGTIREQYF.

This clonotype is judged medium-sized. The genes are TRBV15 and TRBJ2-7; 9 nucleotides align to TRBD1. V was pared by 0 bases and J by 5 bases, with 11 bases of the junction left unmatched. Germline V lookup: CDR1 LNHNV, CDR2 YYDKDF (reference sequence). The CDR3 length is 17 residues. The CDR3 DNA is TGTGCCACCAGCAGAGATTTCCCAGGGACAGGGCAACACGAGCAGTACTTC. Its protein product is CATSRDFPGTGQHEQYF.

The chain combines TRBV5-4 with TRBJ2-3, with TRBD2 matching 9 bases. The CDR3 has 16 amino acids. Trimming cost V 6 bases and J 2 bases; bases outside gene matches: 10. CDR1 is SGHNT and CDR2 is YYREEE in the germline V gene (reference sequence). The CDR3 DNA is TGTGCCAGCACCATTGGGCTAGCGGGGCCCACAGATACGCAGTATTTT. It translates to CASTIGLAGPTDTQYF.

This clonotype was detected a few times. The chain recombines TRBV29-1 with TRBJ2-7, with TRBD1 identical over 9 bases. The J segment lost 1 base and the V segment lost 6 bases, leaving 13 bases of the junction unmatched. The CDR3 contains 16 residues. The germline CDR1 and CDR2 sequences are SQVTM and ANQGSEA. CDR3 nucleotides: TGCAGCGTAAGGAAGGGCTGGACAGGGGAGTCCTACGAGCAGTACTTC. This encodes CSVRKGWTGESYEQYF.

The rearrangement joins TRBV27 to TRBJ2-3; D not resolved. The CDR3 runs to 13 residues. V was shortened by 3 bases and J by 1 base, with 5 bases between the two germline ends. Germline assignment: CDR1 MNHEY and CDR2 SMNVEV (reference sequence). CDR3 DNA: TGTGCCAGCAGTTTTACGGGCACAGATACGCAGTATTTT. This translates into CASSFTGTDTQYF.

This clonotype is large (0.1 to 1%) within its sample. The rearrangement links TRBV6-1 to TRBJ2-7; 12 bases are a match to TRBD2. The CDR3 totals 14 residues. The V gene end was trimmed by 5 bases and the J gene end by 6 bases; junction bases not matched to a gene: 5. Germline V gene lookup returns CDR1 MNHNS and CDR2 SASEGT. The CDR3 is CASSRLAGASEQYF. The DNA of the CDR3 is TGTGCCAGCAGTAGACTAGCGGGAGCTAGCGAGCAGTACTTC.

In this sample, this clonotype is medium-sized. The V gene is TRBV7-2, the J gene TRBJ1-2; 9 bases match TRBD1. V lost 5 bases and J lost 3; bases outside the gene matches: 10. The CDR3 is made up of 16 amino acids. The germline V gene encodes CDR1 SGHTA and CDR2 FQGNSA. The CDR3 region is CASSHSPDRGDYGYTF. CDR3 in DNA: TGTGCCAGCAGCCATTCCCCGGACAGGGGAGACTATGGCTACACCTTC.

By its share, this clonotype is medium-sized (0.01 to 0.1%). The chain links TRBV29-1 to TRBJ1-5; D remains ambiguous. The germline V and J ends were trimmed by 5 bases and 3 bases, with 11 bases remaining between them. CDR3 length equals 13 residues. Germline CDR1 SQVTM, CDR2 ANQGSEA. Written as DNA, the CDR3 is TGCAGCGTTAGGGAACAGTACAATCAGCCCCAGCATTTT. It codes for CSVREQYNQPQHF.

By share, this clonotype ranks as medium-sized (0.01 to 0.1%). V gene TRBV18 combines with J gene TRBJ1-2; no definite D call. Germline-derived CDR1 and CDR2 are KGHSH and LQKENI. This CDR3 is built from 13 residues. Deletions cut 3 bases from V and 2 bases from J, with 7 bases between. This CDR3 reads CASSPEKNYGYTF. CDR3 DNA: TGTGCCAGCTCACCCGAAAAGAACTATGGCTACACCTTC.

By share of the sample, this clonotype is medium-sized. J is TRBJ1-2 and V is TRBV7-2; TRBD1 matches at 9 bases. The CDR3 covers 14 residues. CDR1 SGHTA and CDR2 FQGNSA come from the germline V gene. The V gene end was trimmed by 5 bases and the J gene end by 2 bases; junction bases not matched to a gene: 3. In DNA, the CDR3 is TGTGCCAGCAGCCTGGGGACAGGGAACTATGGCTACACCTTC. Protein product: CASSLGTGNYGYTF. The full variable domain, in which reference TRBV7-2 and TRBJ1-2 provide the parts outside the CDR3, is GAGVSQSPSNKVTEKGKDVELRCDPISGHTALYWYRQSLGQGLEFLIYFQGNSAPDKSGLPSDRFSAERTGGSVSTLTIQRTQQEDSAVYLCASSLGTGNYGYTFGSGTRLTVV.

This clonotype has only a few counts. This chain uses TRBV12-3 or TRBV12-4 with TRBJ1-4; maybe TRBD1 (6 bases). This CDR3 is built from 15 residues. Trimming took 3 bases from V and 4 from J, leaving 12 bases between them. CDR3 loop: CASSFRGTFNEKLFF. Here the CDR3 DNA reads TGTGCCAGCAGTTTTAGGGGGACTTTTAATGAAAAACTGTTTTTT.

The chain employs TRBV11-2 and TRBJ1-6; weak D call: TRBD1 (6 bases). CDR3 size: 18 residues. The germline gives CDR1 SGHAT, CDR2 FQNNGV. V dropped 4 bases and J dropped 3 bases, with 19 bases sitting between them. The CDR3 nucleotides are TGTGCCAGCAGCTACCGCCAGGGGAGGGTGAACTATAATTCACCCCTCCACTTT. It specifies CASSYRQGRVNYNSPLHF.

By frequency in the sample, this clonotype is medium-sized. This chain connects TRBV6-6 to TRBJ1-2; no reliable D call. Germline V lookup: CDR1 MNHNY, CDR2 SVGAGI (reference sequence). CDR3 size: 16 residues. V dropped 6 bases and J dropped 2 bases, with 19 bases sitting between them. The CDR3 protein is CASSKRTWTGNYGYTF. CDR3 nucleotide sequence: TGTGCCAGCAGCAAACGTACATGGACGGGGAACTATGGCTACACCTTC.

CDR3 sequence reads: CASSSGARRNTIYF. The CDR3 region has the DNA TGTGCCAGCAGTTCAGGTGCACGGCGAAACACCATATATTTT. The chain uses TRBV12-3 or TRBV12-4 and TRBJ1-3, with unresolved D. V gave up 4 bases and J gave up 5 bases, with 12 bases separating them. This CDR3 comprises 14 residues.

The chain recombines TRBV15 with TRBJ1-5, with a weak D call TRBD1 (6 bases). CDR3 size: 16 residues. V gave up 2 bases and J gave up 3 bases, with 14 bases separating them. The germline V gene encodes CDR1 LNHNV and CDR2 YYDKDF (reference sequence). CDR3 sequence: CATSRIGGSNNQPQHF. In nucleotides, the CDR3 is TGTGCCACCAGCAGAATCGGGGGCTCAAACAATCAGCCCCAGCATTTT.

This clonotype is deemed medium-sized. The genes are TRBV18 and TRBJ1-5; 9 bases fit TRBD1. The junction had 9 bases not matched to a gene; V was cut back by 3 bases and J by 9 bases. This CDR3 has 15 residues. Germline assignment: CDR1 KGHSH and CDR2 LQKENI. CDR3 DNA sequence: TGTGCCAGCTCACCTTCCGGGACAGGGTCGCGGCCCCAGCATTTT. It is translated as CASSPSGTGSRPQHF.

Concerning this clonotype: This may be a read error: a much more frequent sequence differs by one nucleotide. CDR3 in DNA: TGTGCCACCAGTGATTTGAAGGGGGGCACCGGGGAGCTGTTTTTT. Its translation is CATSDLKGGTGELFF. This chain connects TRBV24-1 to TRBJ2-2; D may be TRBD1 or TRBD2 (6 bases each). The germline V and J ends were trimmed by 0 bases and 4 bases, with 8 bases remaining between them. The V gene's germline CDR1 is KGHDR and CDR2 SFDVKD. CDR3 length: 15 residues.

This clonotype is judged medium-sized (0.01 to 0.1%). The chain has TRBV5-4 and TRBJ1-1; 7 bases agree with TRBD1. There are 12 residues in the CDR3. Per germline, CDR1 SGHNT and CDR2 YYREEE (reference sequence). V trimming: 6 bases; J trimming: 4 bases; junction bases outside the gene matches: 3. The CDR3 spells CASNRGGTEAFF. The CDR3 DNA is TGTGCCAGCAACAGGGGTGGCACTGAAGCTTTCTTT.

By its share, this clonotype is medium-sized. V is TRBV18 and J is TRBJ1-1, with 7 bases fitting TRBD1. The CDR3 is 15 amino acids. Trimming removed 0 bases from V and 2 bases from J; junction bases left unmatched: 3. CDR1 KGHSH and CDR2 LQKENI come from the germline V gene. In DNA form, the CDR3 reads TGTGCCAGCTCACCACCGGGACAGCCTAACACTGAAGCTTTCTTT. This gives the protein CASSPPGQPNTEAFF.

By share of the sample, this clonotype is medium-sized. The chain employs TRBV5-4 and TRBJ1-1; D is undetermined. Germline lookup yields CDR1 SGHNT and CDR2 YYREEE (reference sequence). The V end lost 4 bases, the J end lost 2 bases, and 12 bases lay between the germline ends. The CDR3 covers 14 residues. The CDR3 here is CASSIGRINTEAFF. The CDR3 coding sequence is TGTGCCAGCAGCATAGGACGGATAAACACTGAAGCTTTCTTT.

By frequency in the sample, this clonotype is medium-sized. The rearrangement uses TRBV19 and TRBJ1-6, with 7 bases identical to TRBD1. The CDR3 sequence is 13 residues long. CDR1 is LNHDA and CDR2 is SQIVND in the germline V gene (reference sequence). J was trimmed by 6 bases and V by 10 bases; bases with no gene match: 6. Here the CDR3 reads CATRDSFNSPLHF. The CDR3 nucleotides read TGTGCCACCCGGGACAGTTTTAATTCACCCCTCCACTTT.

The chain is built from TRBV24-1 and TRBJ2-1; 9 bases agree with TRBD1. The CDR3 covers 14 residues. V trimming: 2 bases; J trimming: 8 bases; junction bases outside the gene matches: 3. Looked up from germline, CDR1 is KGHDR and CDR2 is SFDVKD. The CDR3 is CATSDSGQGDEQFF. DNA of the CDR3: TGTGCCACCAGTGATTCGGGACAGGGTGATGAGCAGTTCTTC.

This clonotype is deemed medium-sized. This chain links TRBV6-6 with TRBJ2-1; 7 bases are shared with TRBD1. The length of the CDR3 is 16 residues. Trimming at V came to 6 bases and at J to 1 base, leaving 9 bases not matched to a gene. Germline V gives CDR1 MNHNY, CDR2 SVGAGI (reference sequence). CDR3 sequence (DNA): TGTGCCAGCAGGTCCGGGACAGCCTTTTCCTACAATGAGCAGTTCTTC. It specifies CASRSGTAFSYNEQFF.

By share of the sample, this clonotype is medium-sized. V gene TRBV6-1 combines with J gene TRBJ1-2; no firm D call. CDR1 MNHNS and CDR2 SASEGT come from the germline V gene. The CDR3 loop spans 15 amino acids. Trimming stripped 8 bases from V and 1 base from J, with 17 bases between. The CDR3 reads CASRFYGDVNYGYTF. CDR3 nucleotide sequence: TGTGCCAGCCGCTTTTATGGGGATGTTAACTATGGCTACACCTTC.

This clonotype was counted between two and nine times. The chain joins TRBV20-1 to TRBJ2-7; 10 nucleotides agree with TRBD2. Germline V gene data show CDR1 as DFQATT and CDR2 as SNEGSKA (reference sequence). Unmatched junction bases numbered 8, after V lost 0 bases and J lost 6 bases. The CDR3 sequence is 15 residues long. In nucleotides, the CDR3 is TGCAGTGCTAGAGATGGGGAAGCGGGGGGGCGCGAGCAGTACTTC. It is translated as CSARDGEAGGREQYF.

Worth noting for this clonotype: A read error is possible here, since a much larger clone lies one base away. The rearrangement links TRBV27 to TRBJ1-5; TRBD1 agrees at 8 bases. The germline CDR1 and CDR2 sequences are MNHEY and SMNVEV (reference sequence). The CDR3 covers 15 residues. This CDR3 is CVSSPLQGANQPQHF. The CDR3 region has the DNA TGTGTCAGCAGCCCTCTTCAGGGGGCGAATCAGCCCCAGCATTTT.

In its sample, this clonotype was seen a few times. The chain combines TRBV6-5 with TRBJ1-2; D not resolved. Germline CDR1 MNHEY, CDR2 SVGAGI. Trimming removed 0 bases at V and 5 bases at J, with 13 bases between. This CDR3 is 15 amino acids long. The CDR3 loop reads CASSYSGSLWYGYTF. The CDR3 nucleotides read TGTGCCAGCAGTTACTCGGGCAGTCTATGGTATGGCTACACCTTC.

This clonotype is termed medium-sized. The chain has TRBV7-2 and TRBJ1-4, with D uncertain. Germline values: CDR1 SGHTA, CDR2 FQGNSA. The length of the CDR3 is 13 residues. The ends were cut back, 2 bases at V and 10 bases at J, with 11 bases in the middle. The CDR3 loop reads CASSLRERGKLFF. The CDR3 bases are TGTGCCAGCAGCTTAAGGGAGCGTGGAAAACTGTTTTTT.

This clonotype qualifies as medium-sized. V and J are TRBV29-1 and TRBJ1-2, with D perhaps matching TRBD1 (6 bases). Trimming pared 7 bases from V and 5 bases from J, leaving 23 bases between. The CDR3 is made up of 15 amino acids. The germline V gene encodes CDR1 SQVTM and CDR2 ANQGSEA. The CDR3 region is CSGRRLAQGGYGYTF. The DNA for the CDR3 is TGCAGCGGCCGAAGGTTGGCACAGGGCGGATATGGCTACACCTTC.